These T cell receptor beta chains were read from a single sample in a study of cytomegalovirus exposure and HLA in healthy donors. Here immunoSEQ multiplex PCR was the method, and the copy in TCRdb shows in-frame clones only, minus some. This table holds roughly 230,000 clones, approximately 84% found once. Sequences were obtained from PBMCs. The receptors here all came from a girl aged 2-15 years in good health and CMV-seronegative. Each CDR3 is given with its conserved first and last residue. D genes are given only for firm matches. Not every row has a clone size; where given, it reads once, few, many or a size class.

J gene,D gene,V gene,clone size,CDR3 DNA,CDR3 protein
TRBJ2-7,TRBD1,TRBV7-9,-,TGTGCCAGCAGCCGGGACAGGGGGAAGGAGGAGCAGTACTTC,CASSRDRGKEEQYF
TRBJ2-5,-,TRBV15,once,TGTGCCACCAGCAGAGCCGGACATGTCCAAGAGACCCAGTACTTC,CATSRAGHVQETQYF
TRBJ2-7,-,TRBV21-1,-,TGTGCCAGCAGCAAAGATTGGCGAGCGGGACCCTTC,CASSKDWRAGPF
TRBJ1-6,-,TRBV6-5,-,TGTGCCAGCAGAACGGGTGCCTATAATTCACCCCTCCACTTT,CASRTGAYNSPLHF
TRBJ1-2,TRBD1,TRBV6-5,-,TGTGCCAGCAGTCCGACAGGGGTCGGGTATGGCTACACCTTC,CASSPTGVGYGYTF
TRBJ2-6,TRBD1,TRBV6-1,-,TGTGCCAGCAGTGAGACCGGGACAGGGAGAGGGACTGGGGCCAACGTCCTGACTTTC,CASSETGTGRGTGANVLTF
TRBJ2-1,TRBD2,TRBV27,-,TGTGCCAGCAGTTTATGGGCTAGCGGGAGCTCCTACAATGGGCAGTTCTTC,CASSLWASGSSYNGQFF
TRBJ1-4,-,TRBV7-9,-,TGTGCCAGCAGGGCCGCCCGGGGGGCGAGCGAAAAACTGTTTTTT,CASRAARGASEKLFF
TRBJ2-3,TRBD2,TRBV7-9,-,TGTGCCAGCAGCTTAGGACTAGCGGGGGGAAACACAGATACGCAGTATTTT,CASSLGLAGGNTDTQYF
TRBJ1-5,-,TRBV6-5,-,TGTGCCAGCTCATCGCTAGGATATAGCAATCAGCCCCAGCATTTT,CASSSLGYSNQPQHF
TRBJ2-7,TRBD2,TRBV18,-,TGTGCCAGCTCACCACAGGCAGGAAGCGGGGGGGCCAACTACGAGCAGTACTTC,CASSPQAGSGGANYEQYF
TRBJ2-7,TRBD2,TRBV10-3,few,TGTGCCATCAGTGGGACTAGCGGGAACGAGCAGTACTTC,CAISGTSGNEQYF
TRBJ2-7,-,TRBV6-1,-,TGTGCCAGCAGTGAAGTGGTAGGAGCGGACGAGCAGTACTTC,CASSEVVGADEQYF
TRBJ2-5,TRBD1,TRBV9,-,TGTGCCAGCAGCGTATTTGGACAGGGGGCAGAGACCCAGTACTTC,CASSVFGQGAETQYF
TRBJ1-2,-,TRBV7-9,-,TGTGCCAGCAGCTTTCAGGGGCCCTACTATGGCTACACCTTC,CASSFQGPYYGYTF
TRBJ1-6,TRBD1,TRBV27,-,TGTGCCAGCAGTATTAAAGGGGGCTGGGATTCACCCCTCCACTTT,CASSIKGGWDSPLHF
TRBJ1-6,-,TRBV9,-,TGTGCCAGCAGCGTGGAACAGGGTAGGATTGGTTCACCCCTCCACTTT,CASSVEQGRIGSPLHF
TRBJ2-5,TRBD2,TRBV7-9,once,TGTGCCAGCAGTCTCAAAGCGGGGTACCAAGAGACCCAGTACTTC,CASSLKAGYQETQYF
TRBJ2-6,-,TRBV5-1,-,TGCGCCAGCAGCTTAAGCCGGTCCGGGGCCAACGTCCTGACTTTC,CASSLSRSGANVLTF
TRBJ1-4,-,TRBV7-9,-,TGTGCCAGCAGCAGAATTCAGGGGACTAATGAAAAACTGTTTTTT,CASSRIQGTNEKLFF
TRBJ2-1,TRBD2,TRBV5-1,-,TGCGCCAGCAGCCCCCTCGGGGGAGCGGGGGGGCAGAATGAGCAGTTCTTC,CASSPLGGAGGQNEQFF
TRBJ2-7,TRBD2,TRBV6-1,-,TGTGCCAGCAGTAGCGGGAGGGCCCCATACGAGCAGTACTTC,CASSSGRAPYEQYF
TRBJ1-5,-,TRBV7-9,-,TGTGCCAGCAGCTCGGATACCGCGGGTCAGCCCCAGCATTTT,CASSSDTAGQPQHF
TRBJ2-3,TRBD1,TRBV14,once,TGTGCCAGCAAAAGGACAGGCTTAAGCACAGATACGCAGTATTTT,CASKRTGLSTDTQYF
TRBJ1-2,TRBD1,TRBV30,-,TGTGCCTGGAGTGTAGGGGGCGGCTACACCTTC,CAWSVGGGYTF
TRBJ1-5,-,TRBV15,-,TGTGCCACCAGCAGACACCTCCAGGCGGGGGGCGGGAGTCAGCCCCAGCATTTT,CATSRHLQAGGGSQPQHF
TRBJ1-6,TRBD1,TRBV19,-,TGTGCCAGTAGTATGACCAAGACAGGGCATTCACCCCTCCACTTT,CASSMTKTGHSPLHF
TRBJ2-3,-,TRBV30,-,TGTGCCGCTTCAAGAGAGGGGGTCTTTAGCACAGATACGCAGTATTTT,CAASREGVFSTDTQYF
TRBJ2-1,TRBD2,TRBV9,once,TGTGCCAGCAGCGTAAGGGGGGCGGGGGGGCGAAATGAGCAGTTCTTC,CASSVRGAGGRNEQFF
TRBJ1-1,-,TRBV6-6,-,TGTGCCAGCAGGCCCGCAGAGAACACTGAAGCTTTCTTT,CASRPAENTEAFF
TRBJ2-3,TRBD1,TRBV30,-,TGTGCCTGGAGTGTAGGGGGCCCTAGCACAGATACGCAGTATTTT,CAWSVGGPSTDTQYF
TRBJ2-5,-,TRBV7-2,few,TGTGCCAGCAGCCCCCGTCGGGAGACCCAGTACTTC,CASSPRRETQYF
TRBJ2-4,TRBD2,TRBV5-1,-,TGCGCCAGCAGCTCTCTCGGGGGGGCCAAAAACATTCAGTACTTC,CASSSLGGAKNIQYF
TRBJ2-2,TRBD2,TRBV5-3,-,TGTGCCAGAAGTTATTCTCCCAACTCAGCGGGGGGTGCGACCGGGGAGCTGTTTTTT,CARSYSPNSAGGATGELFF
TRBJ1-1,-,TRBV2,-,TGTGCCAGCAGTCGAACAGGGTTTAACACTGAAGCTTTCTTT,CASSRTGFNTEAFF
TRBJ1-4,-,TRBV5-1,few,TGCGCCAGCAGCTTTAGCCAGGGTGAAAAACTGTTTTTT,CASSFSQGEKLFF
TRBJ2-7,TRBD2,TRBV11-2,-,TGTGCCAGCAGCTTAATCTCGACTAGCGGGAGGGAACTCGGGGACGAGCAGTACTTC,CASSLISTSGRELGDEQYF